This entry lists 11 T cell receptor beta chains sequenced from one sample in a study of T cells after yellow fever vaccination. TCRdb fed the 5' RACE reads into MiXCR, producing one record per CDR3 protein. The sample holds approximately 300,000 distinct CDR3 sequences, over 8.5% seen once. Sequenced here: CD4+ T cells sorted from PBMCs, sampled 45 days after the yellow fever booster vaccination. These receptors came from a man aged 18-30 years who received the YFV17D yellow fever vaccine.

This clonotype was detected a few times. The chain carries TRBV3-1 and TRBJ1-2; 10 bases are shared with TRBD1. CDR1 is LGHDT and CDR2 is YNNKEL in the germline V gene (reference sequence). The CDR3 contains 16 residues. After removal of 4 bases from V and 7 bases from J, the junction contained 12 bases not matched to a gene. Here the CDR3 reads CASSPVMGQGRGGYTF. CDR3 DNA sequence: TGTGCCAGCAGCCCCGTCATGGGACAGGGGAGGGGTGGCTACACCTTC.

The chain carries TRBV6-2 or TRBV6-3 and TRBJ1-2; weak D call: TRBD1 (6 bases). V was clipped by 6 bases and J by 4 bases, with 15 bases between them. The CDR3 is made up of 14 amino acids. Germline values: CDR1 MNHEY, CDR2 SVGEGT. The CDR3: CASSATARGYGYTF. Written as DNA, the CDR3 is TGTGCCAGCAGCGCGACAGCCAGGGGCTATGGCTACACCTTC.

This chain links TRBV5-1 with TRBJ2-1; the match to TRBD1 covers 7 bases. Germline assignment: CDR1 SGHRS and CDR2 YFSETQ. V trimming: 4 bases; J trimming: 10 bases; junction bases outside the gene matches: 5. The CDR3 has 12 amino acids. CDR3 coding DNA: TGCGCCAGCAGCGTGACAGGGTACGAGCAGTTCTTC. As protein: CASSVTGYEQFF.

This clonotype turned up a few times. V is TRBV2 and J is TRBJ2-3; TRBD2 might be the D (6 bases). Trimming stripped 6 bases from V and 2 bases from J, with 9 bases between. Germline loops: CDR1 SNHLY, CDR2 FYNNEI. CDR3 length: 13 amino acids. As DNA, the CDR3 is TGTGCCAGCAGAGGGACTTACACAGATACGCAGTATTTT. As protein: CASRGTYTDTQYF.

This clonotype was observed a few times. The rearrangement uses TRBV20-1 and TRBJ1-2; 8 bases agree with TRBD1. Germline V gene sequence: CDR1 DFQATT, CDR2 SNEGSKA (reference sequence). There are 13 residues in the CDR3. Unmatched junction bases numbered 7, after V lost 6 bases and J lost 4 bases. The CDR3, as DNA: TGCAGTGCCCCGGGACAGGAACTCTATGGCTACACCTTC. It encodes CSAPGQELYGYTF.

This clonotype was seen a few times. This chain joins TRBV7-2 and TRBJ1-6; TRBD1 aligns across 7 bases. Germline-derived CDR1 and CDR2 are SGHTA and FQGNSA. This CDR3 region has 16 residues. The V gene end was trimmed by 5 bases and the J gene end by 4 bases; junction bases not matched to a gene: 8. The CDR3 reads CASSPPGQLYNSPLHF. The CDR3 DNA reads as TGTGCCAGCAGCCCCCCGGGACAGCTATATAATTCACCCCTCCACTTT. The whole variable domain, remainder taken from reference TRBV7-2 and TRBJ1-6, is GAGVSQSPSNKVTEKGKDVELRCDPISGHTALYWYRQSLGQGLEFLIYFQGNSAPDKSGLPSDRFSAERTGGSVSTLTIQRTQQEDSAVYLCASSPPGQLYNSPLHFGNGTRLTVT.

This clonotype was seen only a few times. The rearrangement joins TRBV12-5 to TRBJ1-5; D is ambiguous. The CDR3 loop spans 12 amino acids. V was shortened by 2 bases and J by 3 bases, with 2 bases between the two germline ends. Germline-derived CDR1 and CDR2 are LGHNT and FRNRAP. Written as DNA, the CDR3 is TGTGCTAGTGGTTTGCCCAATCAGCCCCAGCATTTT. Translating it yields CASGLPNQPQHF. Full variable domain (missing parts from reference TRBV12-5 and TRBJ1-5): DARVTQTPRHKVTEMGQEVTMRCQPILGHNTVFWYRQTMMQGLELLAYFRNRAPLDDSGMPKDRFSAEMPDATLATLKIQPSEPRDSAVYFCASGLPNQPQHFGDGTRLSIL.

This clonotype was recorded a few times. This chain joins TRBV7-6 and TRBJ2-4; D remains ambiguous. The CDR3 has 11 residues. The germline V gene encodes CDR1 SGHVS and CDR2 FNYEAQ. Deletions cut 2 bases from V and 9 bases from J, with 5 bases between. CDR3 in amino acids: CASSLPPIQYF. As DNA, the CDR3 is TGTGCCAGCAGCTTACCCCCCATTCAGTACTTC. Combining the CDR3 with reference TRBV7-6 and TRBJ2-4 gives the whole variable domain GAGVSQSPRYKVTKRGQDVALRCDPISGHVSLYWYRQALGQGPEFLTYFNYEAQQDKSGLPNDRFSAERPEGSISTLTIQRTEQRDSAMYRCASSLPPIQYFGAGTRLSVL.

V is TRBV12-5 and J is TRBJ2-1; D is possibly TRBD1 or TRBD2 (6 bases each). V was cut by 0 bases and J by 12 bases, with 39 bases left in between. The CDR3 runs 22 residues. Germline V lookup: CDR1 LGHNT, CDR2 FRNRAP. The CDR3 protein is CASGLVLGGRDHRKEATNWQFF. In DNA, the CDR3 is TGTGCTAGTGGTTTGGTACTCGGGGGCCGGGACCATAGGAAGGAGGCGACAAATTGGCAGTTCTTC.

This clonotype was found a few times. The chain carries TRBV28 and TRBJ1-2; D not resolved. This CDR3 is built from 14 residues. Per germline, CDR1 MDHEN and CDR2 SYDVKM. Trimming took off 6 bases at V and 3 bases at J, with 14 bases between the two ends. As DNA, the CDR3 is TGTGCCAGCAGCCCGGGGAGATCGTACTATGGCTACACCTTC. Residues: CASSPGRSYYGYTF.

This chain joins TRBV6-1 and TRBJ2-1, with 9 nucleotides matching TRBD1. The CDR3 consists of 13 residues. Germline V gives CDR1 MNHNS, CDR2 SASEGT. Trimming took 6 bases from V and 5 from J; bases not matched to a gene: 2. The CDR3 region is CASRGQGNNEQFF. The CDR3, as DNA: TGTGCCAGCAGGGGACAGGGTAACAATGAGCAGTTCTTC.